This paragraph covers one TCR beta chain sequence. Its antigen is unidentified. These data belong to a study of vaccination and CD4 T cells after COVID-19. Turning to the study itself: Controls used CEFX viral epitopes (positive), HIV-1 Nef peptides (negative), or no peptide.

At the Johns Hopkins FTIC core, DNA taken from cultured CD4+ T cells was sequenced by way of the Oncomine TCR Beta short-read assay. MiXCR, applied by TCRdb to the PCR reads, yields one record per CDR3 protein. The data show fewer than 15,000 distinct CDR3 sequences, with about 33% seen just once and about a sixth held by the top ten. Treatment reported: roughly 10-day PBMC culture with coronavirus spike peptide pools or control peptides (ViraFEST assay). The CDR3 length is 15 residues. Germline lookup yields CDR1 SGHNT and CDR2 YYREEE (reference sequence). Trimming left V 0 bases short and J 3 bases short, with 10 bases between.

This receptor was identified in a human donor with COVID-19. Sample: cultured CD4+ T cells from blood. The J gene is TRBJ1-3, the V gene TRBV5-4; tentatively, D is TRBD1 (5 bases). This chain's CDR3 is CASSLGGAGGNTIYF. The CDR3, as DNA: TGTGCCAGCAGCTTGGGCGGGGCCGGTGGAAACACCATATATTTT.